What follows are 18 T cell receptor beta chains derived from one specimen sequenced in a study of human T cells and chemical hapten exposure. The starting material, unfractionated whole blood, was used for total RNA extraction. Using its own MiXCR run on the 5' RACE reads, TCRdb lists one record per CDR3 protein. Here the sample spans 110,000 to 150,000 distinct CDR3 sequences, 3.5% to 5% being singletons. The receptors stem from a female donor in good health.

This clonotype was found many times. As DNA, the CDR3 is TGTGCCAGCAGACTAGAGTGGGAACCGGGACACTATCGTCTGTTGGGTCAGCCCCAGCATTTT. Amino acids: CASRLEWEPGHYRLLGQPQHF. The chain is built from TRBV7-9 and TRBJ1-5; perhaps TRBD1 as D (6 bases). The ends were cut back, 6 bases at V and 6 bases at J, with 36 bases in the middle. Germline V gives CDR1 SEHNR, CDR2 FQNEAQ (reference sequence). The CDR3 covers 21 residues.

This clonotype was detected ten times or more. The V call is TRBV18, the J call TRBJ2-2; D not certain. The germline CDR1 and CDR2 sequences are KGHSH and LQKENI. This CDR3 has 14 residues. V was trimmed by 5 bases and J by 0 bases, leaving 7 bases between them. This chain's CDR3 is CASSDPPNTGELFF. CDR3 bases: TGTGCCAGCTCAGATCCGCCGAACACCGGGGAGCTGTTTTTT.

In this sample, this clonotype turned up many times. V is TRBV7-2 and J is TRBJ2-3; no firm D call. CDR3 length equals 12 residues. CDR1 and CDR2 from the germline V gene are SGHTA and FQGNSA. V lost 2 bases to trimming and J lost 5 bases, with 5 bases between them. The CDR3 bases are TGTGCCAGCAGCTTACGGGTAGATACGCAGTATTTT. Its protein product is CASSLRVDTQYF. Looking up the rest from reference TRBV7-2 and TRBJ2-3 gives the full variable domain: GAGVSQSPSNKVTEKGKDVELRCDPISGHTALYWYRQSLGQGLEFLIYFQGNSAPDKSGLPSDRFSAERTGGSVSTLTIQRTQQEDSAVYLCASSLRVDTQYFGPGTRLTVL.

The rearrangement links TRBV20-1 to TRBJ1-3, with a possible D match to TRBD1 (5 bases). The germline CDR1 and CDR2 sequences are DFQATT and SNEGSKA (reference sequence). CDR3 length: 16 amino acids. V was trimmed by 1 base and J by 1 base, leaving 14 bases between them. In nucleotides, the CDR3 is TGCAGTGCTAGAGTCTGGGACGAGGATTCTGGAAACACCATATATTTT. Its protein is CSARVWDEDSGNTIYF.

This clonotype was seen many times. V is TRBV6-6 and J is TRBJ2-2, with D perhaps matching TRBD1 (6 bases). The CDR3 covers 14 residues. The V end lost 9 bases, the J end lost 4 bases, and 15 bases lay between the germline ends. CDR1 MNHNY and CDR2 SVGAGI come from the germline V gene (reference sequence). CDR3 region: CASLGQLTTGELFF. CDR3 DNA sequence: TGTGCCAGTCTTGGACAGCTCACCACCGGGGAGCTGTTTTTT.

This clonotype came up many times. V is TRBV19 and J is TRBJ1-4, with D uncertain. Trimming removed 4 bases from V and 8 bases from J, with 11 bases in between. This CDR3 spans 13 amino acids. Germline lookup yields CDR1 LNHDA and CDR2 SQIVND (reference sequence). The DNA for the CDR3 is TGTGCCAGTAGTAGCCTTGACAAAGAAAAACTGTTTTTT. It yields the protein CASSSLDKEKLFF.

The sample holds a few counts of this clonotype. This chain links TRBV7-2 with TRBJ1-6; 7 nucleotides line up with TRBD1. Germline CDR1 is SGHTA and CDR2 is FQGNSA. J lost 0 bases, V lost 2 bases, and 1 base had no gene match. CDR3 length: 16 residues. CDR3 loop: CASSLRGPSYNSPLHF. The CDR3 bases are TGTGCCAGCAGCTTAAGGGGGCCCTCCTATAATTCACCCCTCCACTTT.

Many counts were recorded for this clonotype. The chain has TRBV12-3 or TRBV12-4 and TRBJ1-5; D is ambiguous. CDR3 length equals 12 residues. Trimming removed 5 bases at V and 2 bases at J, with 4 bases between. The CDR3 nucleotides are TGTGCCAGCAGTAGAGGCAATCAGCCCCAGCATTTT. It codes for CASSRGNQPQHF.

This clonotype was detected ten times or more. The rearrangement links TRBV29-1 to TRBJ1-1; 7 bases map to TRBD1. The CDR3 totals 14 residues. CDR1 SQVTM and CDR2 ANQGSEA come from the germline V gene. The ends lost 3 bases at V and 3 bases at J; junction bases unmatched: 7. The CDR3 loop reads CSVDRARGDTEAFF. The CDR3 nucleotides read TGCAGCGTTGATCGCGCCAGGGGGGACACTGAAGCTTTCTTT.

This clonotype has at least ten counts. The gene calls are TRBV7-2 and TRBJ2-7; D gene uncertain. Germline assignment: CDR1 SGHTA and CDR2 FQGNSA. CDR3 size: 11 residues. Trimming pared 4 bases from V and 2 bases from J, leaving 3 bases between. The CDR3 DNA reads TGTGCCAGCAGCTCGGCCTACGAGCAGTACTTC. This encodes CASSSAYEQYF.

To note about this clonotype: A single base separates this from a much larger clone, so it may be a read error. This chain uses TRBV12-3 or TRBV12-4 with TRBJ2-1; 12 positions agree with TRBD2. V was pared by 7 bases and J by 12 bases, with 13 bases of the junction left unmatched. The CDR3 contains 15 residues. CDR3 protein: CASTPTSGGPRGQFF. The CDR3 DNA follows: TGTGCCAGCACCCCAACTAGCGGGGGGCCCCGGGGGCAGTTCTTC.

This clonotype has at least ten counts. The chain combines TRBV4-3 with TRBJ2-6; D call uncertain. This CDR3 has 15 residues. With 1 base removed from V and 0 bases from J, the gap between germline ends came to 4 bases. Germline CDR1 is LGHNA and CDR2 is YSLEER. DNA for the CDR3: TGCGCCAGCAGCCAAGTGGGCTCTGGGGCCAACGTCCTGACTTTC. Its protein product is CASSQVGSGANVLTF.

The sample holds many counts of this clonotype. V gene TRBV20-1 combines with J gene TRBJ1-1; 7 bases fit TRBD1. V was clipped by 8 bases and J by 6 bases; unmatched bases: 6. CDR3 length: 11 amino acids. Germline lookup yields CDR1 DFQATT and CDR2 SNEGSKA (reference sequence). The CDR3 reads CSTGVAAEAFF. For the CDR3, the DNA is TGCAGTACAGGGGTCGCGGCTGAAGCTTTCTTT.

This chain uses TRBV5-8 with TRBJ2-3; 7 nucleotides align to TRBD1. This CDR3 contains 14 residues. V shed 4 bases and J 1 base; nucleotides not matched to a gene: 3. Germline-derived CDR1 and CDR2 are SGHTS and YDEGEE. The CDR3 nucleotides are TGTGCCAGCAGCCGGGACAGTGGCACAGATACGCAGTATTTT. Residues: CASSRDSGTDTQYF.

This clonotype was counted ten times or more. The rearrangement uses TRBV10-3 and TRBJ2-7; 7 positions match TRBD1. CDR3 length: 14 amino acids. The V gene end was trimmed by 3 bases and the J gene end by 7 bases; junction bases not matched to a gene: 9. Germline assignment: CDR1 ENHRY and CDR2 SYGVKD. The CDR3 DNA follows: TGTGCCATCAGTGATCAGGGGGTCCCTAGGGAGCAGTACTTC. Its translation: CAISDQGVPREQYF.

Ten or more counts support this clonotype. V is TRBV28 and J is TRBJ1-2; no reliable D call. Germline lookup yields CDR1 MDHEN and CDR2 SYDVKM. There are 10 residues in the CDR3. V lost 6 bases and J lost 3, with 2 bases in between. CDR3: CASSHYGYTF. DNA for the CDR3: TGTGCCAGCAGCCACTATGGCTACACCTTC.

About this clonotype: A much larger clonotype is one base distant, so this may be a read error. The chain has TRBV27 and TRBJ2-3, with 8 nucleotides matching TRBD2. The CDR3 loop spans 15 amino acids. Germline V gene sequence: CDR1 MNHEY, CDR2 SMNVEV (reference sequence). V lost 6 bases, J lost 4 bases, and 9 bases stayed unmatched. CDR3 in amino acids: CASRPAGAGSDTQYF. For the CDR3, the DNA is TGTGCCAGCAGACCAGCGGGGGCCGGGTCAGATACGCAGTATTTT.

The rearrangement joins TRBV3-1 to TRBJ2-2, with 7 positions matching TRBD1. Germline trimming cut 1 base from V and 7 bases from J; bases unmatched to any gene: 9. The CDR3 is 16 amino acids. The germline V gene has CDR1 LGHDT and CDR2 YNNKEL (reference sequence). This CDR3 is CASSQGSGTVIGELFF. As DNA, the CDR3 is TGTGCCAGCAGCCAAGGGTCAGGGACAGTAATCGGGGAGCTGTTTTTT.